This entry features one T cell receptor beta chain sequence. Its antigen has not been determined. Nothing much larger sits one base from this clone, and base qualities are not available. Naive and memory CD4+ T cells were separated from cryopreserved PBMCs through CD4 enrichment, which was followed by EasySep naive CD4+ T cell enrichment. Ficoll-Paque PLUS gradient centrifugation was used to isolate PBMCs from leukapheresis product or whole blood. PBMCs were either cryopreserved at -140°C or used fresh in the expansion assay. The QIAamp Micro DNA Kit was used to extract genomic DNA from the CD4+ T cells. Uncultured naive and memory CD4+ T cell DNA received deep-resolution immunoSEQ TCR-beta sequencing. In the paper's pipeline: During preprocessing, nonproductive sequences were discarded, as were any CDR3s that did not begin with C, did not end with F or W, or were shorter than 7 amino acids. Cultured and uncultured naive and memory CD4+ repertoires were searched for previously identified spike- and CEF-reactive CDR3s. CDR3 homology was measured as pairwise Levenshtein distance, computed with the stringdist R package after trimming three terminal residues from each end. This is the immuneACCESS table as TCRdb keeps it, with only in-frame sequences that have V and J called. A part of the clones is gone; compared with another copy, unresolved V genes explain less than half, and the rest is unexplained. V and J calls and clone size are as listed in that table; D and trimming were resolved from the DNA. Within this sample are tens of thousands of clones, with just over 90% of them counted one time only. Roughly 0.39% of the sample is held by the ten biggest clonotypes.

The sample originates from a study of CD4 T cells in relation to SARS-CoV-2 and coronaviruses (dated by TCRdb to the early 2020s). About the study as a whole: Across all 12 patients in the full convalescent cohort, ages ranged from about 21 to 75 years, with a median of 38. Among the roughly twelve convalescent patients, 8 males and 4 females were included, and two of the subjects were Hispanic. Using patient-derived lymphoblastoid cell lines, the shared crossreactive spike epitopes were mapped to their HLA restriction. Memory CD4+ T cell crossreactivity between SARS-CoV-2 and common cold coronavirus spike proteins was assessed at the TCR clonotype level in the study. The Adaptive Biotechnologies TCR-sequencing kit was used to sequence samples from a few pre-COVID donors and the naive versus memory experiments, whereas other data were Illumina-based. A different, Illumina-based TCR-beta assay was used to sequence expansion assays from other donors in the study.

The paper's findings and limits, for the study overall: Naive versus memory sequencing indicated the assay detects memory recall responses rather than primary responses primed during culture. Crossreactive clones showed significantly weaker SARS-CoV-2-driven expansion than monoreactive clones, consistent with antigenic imprinting. In roughly 70% of donors, memory CD4+ clonotypes turned up that crossrecognized SARS-CoV-2 and at least one common cold coronavirus spike. Because the crossreactivity analysis focused on spike protein, crossreactivity against other viral proteins was not assessed. Small numbers of patients and of tested TCRs limited the study. Because no donor provided both pre-pandemic and post-infection samples, tracing the source of pre-existing responses was limited.

The germline V gene yields SGHTS for CDR1 and YDEGEE for CDR2. The CDR3 measures 13 amino acids from cysteine to phenylalanine. This entry keeps only the CDR3 DNA: 39 bases, framed from base 1. V and J lose 1 base and 4 bases, and a span of 6 bases separates them. The V and J segments used are TRBV5-8 and TRBJ1-5; the D gene is not confidently resolved. The sequence was collected from an adult with COVID-19. The sample taken for sequencing was naive CD4+ T cells from PBMCs. Explained via the paper, the cell subset or site label denotes: naive CD4+ T cells isolated by negative enrichment. The DNA reads as follows: TGTGCCAGCAGCTTGATCGCGAATCAGCCCCAGCATTTT. Its amino acids are CASSLIANQPQHF.